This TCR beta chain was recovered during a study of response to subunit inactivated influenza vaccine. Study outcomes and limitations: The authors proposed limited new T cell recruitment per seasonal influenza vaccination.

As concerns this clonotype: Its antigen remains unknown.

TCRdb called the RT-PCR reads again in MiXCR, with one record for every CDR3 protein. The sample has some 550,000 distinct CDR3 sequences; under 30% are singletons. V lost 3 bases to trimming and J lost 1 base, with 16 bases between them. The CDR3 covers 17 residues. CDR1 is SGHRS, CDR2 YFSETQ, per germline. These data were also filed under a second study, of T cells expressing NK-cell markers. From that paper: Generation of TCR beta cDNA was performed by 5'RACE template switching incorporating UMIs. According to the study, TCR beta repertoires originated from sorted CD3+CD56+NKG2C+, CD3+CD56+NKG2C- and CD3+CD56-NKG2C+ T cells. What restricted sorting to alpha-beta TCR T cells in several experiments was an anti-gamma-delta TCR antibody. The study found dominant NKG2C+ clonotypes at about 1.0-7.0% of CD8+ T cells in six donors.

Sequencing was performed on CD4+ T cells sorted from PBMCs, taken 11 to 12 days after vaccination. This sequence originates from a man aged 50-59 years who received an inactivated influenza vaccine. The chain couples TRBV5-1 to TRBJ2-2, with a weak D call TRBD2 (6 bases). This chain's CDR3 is CASSSGGATVNTGELFF. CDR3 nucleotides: TGCGCCAGCAGCTCTGGAGGGGCGACGGTGAACACCGGGGAGCTGTTTTTT.